The text below deals with one T cell receptor (beta chain). This record belongs to a study of CD8+ T cells in alopecia areata. Turning to the study itself: The study gave tofacitinib for 6 to 18 months, then 6 months off drug.

Germline loops: CDR1 MNHEY, CDR2 SVGAGI. This CDR3 region has 13 residues. Trimming shortened V by 5 bases and J by 2 bases, and 10 bases separated the two germline ends. Treatment reported: oral pan-JAK inhibitor, 5-10 mg twice daily. In alopecia areata patients, both lesional scalp punch biopsies and peripheral blood were collected. Isolated RNA was reverse transcribed into cDNA used as the sequencing template. Clones were sequenced by immunoSEQ multiplex PCR, and TCRdb holds only the in-frame ones, with some missing. The sample carries 87,000 or so clones, 70% to 80% recorded once. The clonotype originates from a human donor with alopecia areata. This specimen was CD8+ T cells sorted from blood, taken at approximately week 42, from a patient treated with tofacitinib. The chain recombines TRBV6-5 with TRBJ2-7; D is uncertain. The CDR3 bases are TGTGCCAGCAGTCACGGAGATGCCTACGAGCAGTACTTC. Protein sequence: CASSHGDAYEQYF.